This TCR beta chain emerged from a study of blood T cells in healthy people across ages. Study-level background: Template switching picked up about one barcoded beta molecule for each two T cells.

The CDR3 length is 13 residues. V lost 6 bases, J lost 5 bases, and 3 bases stayed unmatched. The germline gives CDR1 MNHEY, CDR2 SVGEGT. General observations from the study: Investigators viewed diversity estimates from one million T cells as underestimates, the study reported. Naive T cell percentage by flow cytometry tracked strongly with beta diversity.

The authors ran a second PCR of about 6 to 11 cycles using a sample-barcoded 5' primer and a J-beta primer mix. All cDNA molecules were each tagged by a template-switch adaptor with 12 random nucleotides. TCRdb reprocessed the 5' RACE reads via MiXCR and lists one record per CDR3 protein. The repertoire holds approximately 880,000 distinct CDR3 sequences, with under 50% as singletons. This clonotype was observed many times. Its antigen is currently unknown. V gene TRBV6-2 or TRBV6-3 combines with J gene TRBJ2-7, with TRBD2 matching 11 bases. The receptor comes from a man younger than 45 in good health. Sequencing input: blood. CDR3: CASRATSGDEQYF. As DNA, the CDR3 is TGTGCCAGCAGGGCGACTAGCGGGGACGAGCAGTACTTC.